The T cell receptor (beta chain) under discussion was sequenced for a study of T cell responses to AZD1222 COVID-19 vaccine. In the study overall: Analyses pooled second doses at about 4 or about 12 weeks. Study-wide results and caveats: Among AZD1222 vaccinees, only six were seropositive at baseline.

Turning to this clone: As yet, its antigen is unknown.

The CDR3 has 16 amino acids. Germline lookup yields CDR1 SGHKS and CDR2 YYEKEE (reference sequence). V lost 4 bases and J lost 3; bases outside the gene matches: 7. Generated by immunoSEQ multiplex PCR, the TCRdb table keeps only in-frame clones and is missing some. The table lists 200,000 or so clones, 88% of them singletons. Sample: peripheral blood, taken on day 0 of AZD1222 vaccination. The TCR sequence derives from an adult in good health. The chain recombines TRBV5-5 with TRBJ2-2; 9 bases are shared with TRBD1. The CDR3 coding sequence is TGTGCCAGCAGCCGCCGGGACAGGGCCTACACCGGGGAGCTGTTTTTT. It encodes CASSRRDRAYTGELFF.